The 31 T cell receptor beta chains below were found in one sample sequenced in a study of T cells in localized non-small cell lung cancer. Sequencing was performed with immunoSEQ multiplex PCR; in TCRdb, only in-frame clones are kept and a portion is missing. This table holds 15,000 to 17,000 clones, around 87% found once. The starting material was peripheral blood mononuclear cells, obtained before any cancer treatment. Receptor source: a male donor older than 55 with stage II lung adenocarcinoma.

This chain links TRBV29-1 with TRBJ1-1, with 7 nucleotides matching TRBD1. Per the germline V gene, CDR1 is SQVTM and CDR2 is ANQGSEA. Trimming removed 4 bases from V and 1 base from J; junction bases left unmatched: 3. This CDR3 has 13 residues. CDR3 nucleotide sequence: TGCAGCGTTGCACAGGGGCCGAACACTGAAGCTTTCTTT. As protein: CSVAQGPNTEAFF. The full variable domain, with the rest looked up from reference TRBV29-1 and TRBJ1-1, is SAVISQKPSRDICQRGTSLTIQCQVDSQVTMMFWYRQQPGQSLTLIATANQGSEATYESGFVIDKFPISRPNLTFSTLTVSNMSPEDSSIYLCSVAQGPNTEAFFGQGTRLTVV.

The rearrangement links TRBV19 to TRBJ1-5; TRBD1 is a possible D gene (6 bases). Trimming stripped 10 bases from V and 0 bases from J, with 16 bases between. From germline, CDR1 is LNHDA and CDR2 SQIVND (reference sequence). This CDR3 has 15 residues. CDR3 DNA sequence: TGTGCCACTAAGGACAGCCATTATAGCAATCAGCCCCAGCATTTT. It specifies CATKDSHYSNQPQHF. The variable domain in full, with the rest retrieved from reference TRBV19 and TRBJ1-5, is DGGITQSPKYLFRKEGQNVTLSCEQNLNHDAMYWYRQDPGQGLRLIYYSQIVNDFQKGDIAEGYSVSREKKESFPLTVTSAQKNPTAFYLCATKDSHYSNQPQHFGDGTRLSIL.

The rearrangement uses TRBV7-9 and TRBJ2-7, with 8 bases matching TRBD2. Per the germline V gene, CDR1 is SEHNR and CDR2 is FQNEAQ (reference sequence). This CDR3 is built from 16 residues. J lost 2 bases, V lost 4 bases, and 10 bases had no gene match. CDR3: CASSSPPGGVAYEQYF. The CDR3 DNA is TGTGCCAGCAGCTCCCCCCCCGGGGGGGTGGCCTACGAGCAGTACTTC.

V usage is TRBV10-1 and J usage is TRBJ2-7; maybe TRBD1 (5 bases). CDR1 and CDR2 from the germline V gene are WNHNN and SYGVQD (reference sequence). The V end lost 8 bases, the J end lost 4 bases, and 15 bases lay between the germline ends. The CDR3 loop spans 13 amino acids. Here the CDR3 reads CASGQDNEYEQYF. The CDR3 coding sequence is TGCGCCAGCGGACAAGACAACGAGTACGAGCAGTACTTC.

J is TRBJ2-1 and V is TRBV2, with 7 positions matching TRBD1. With 6 bases clipped from V and 6 bases from J, the junction kept 11 bases outside the gene matches. CDR3 length: 15 amino acids. The germline CDR1 and CDR2 sequences are SNHLY and FYNNEI. The CDR3 region has the DNA TGTGCCAGCAGGGAACGACAGGGTGGGTCCAATGAGCAGTTCTTC. Residues: CASRERQGGSNEQFF.

The CDR3 coding sequence is TGTGCCAGCAGTCCAGGGGCTGGGGACGAGCAGTACTTC. It specifies CASSPGAGDEQYF. The V gene is TRBV6-1, the J gene TRBJ2-7; D is perhaps TRBD1 (6 bases). V was cut by 5 bases and J by 5 bases, with 13 bases left in between. CDR3 size: 13 residues. Germline CDR1 MNHNS, CDR2 SASEGT.

J is TRBJ2-1 and V is TRBV6-1; possible D gene TRBD2, 6 bases. The CDR3 is made up of 13 amino acids. Trimming stripped 5 bases from V and 4 bases from J, with 9 bases between. Germline loops: CDR1 MNHNS, CDR2 SASEGT. The DNA of the CDR3 is TGTGCCAGCAGTCCCGGGACTTACAATGAGCAGTTCTTC. This gives the protein CASSPGTYNEQFF.

In its sample, this clone was seen once. The rearrangement links TRBV5-4 to TRBJ2-7, with D tentatively TRBD1 (5 bases). The V and J ends lost 1 base and 7 bases respectively, with 18 bases between them. Germline lookup yields CDR1 SGHNT and CDR2 YYREEE (reference sequence). The CDR3 runs to 15 residues. The CDR3, as DNA: TGTGCCAGCAGCTTGCAGGGCACCCTGACAAGGGAGCAGTACTTC. Translation gives CASSLQGTLTREQYF.

This sequence joins TRBV4-3 and TRBJ1-5; 9 bases line up with TRBD1. The germline gives CDR1 LGHNA, CDR2 YSLEER. This CDR3 region has 15 residues. The trim removed 2 bases at V and 5 bases at J, leaving 4 bases unmatched. The CDR3 spells CASSQSQGADQPQHF. CDR3 sequence (DNA): TGCGCCAGCAGCCAATCACAGGGGGCGGATCAGCCCCAGCATTTT.

This chain uses TRBV6-5 with TRBJ2-7, with D possibly called TRBD1 or TRBD2 (6 bases each). V shed 6 bases and J shed 1 base, with 16 bases lying between them. Germline values: CDR1 MNHEY, CDR2 SVGAGI. The CDR3 length is 15 residues. CDR3 loop: CASRQGRAGSYEQYF. The CDR3 nucleotides are TGTGCCAGCAGACAGGGCCGAGCGGGTTCCTACGAGCAGTACTTC.

The chain's CDR3 is CSGGRRNTEAFF. The CDR3 DNA reads TGCAGCGGGGGACGGAGGAACACTGAAGCTTTCTTT. The chain employs TRBV29-1 and TRBJ1-1, with D possibly being TRBD1 (5 bases). CDR1 is SQVTM and CDR2 is ANQGSEA in the germline V gene. The CDR3 has 12 residues. V was clipped by 7 bases and J by 1 base, with 10 bases between them.

The V and J genes are TRBV6-5 and TRBJ1-4; D is uncertain. CDR3 length: 14 amino acids. Trimming cost V 2 bases and J 1 base, with 5 bases left between them. Per the germline V gene, CDR1 is MNHEY and CDR2 is SVGAGI. This CDR3 is CASSYGRTNEKLFF. The CDR3 nucleotides are TGTGCCAGCAGTTACGGTAGAACTAATGAAAAACTGTTTTTT.

This sequence joins TRBV7-5 and TRBJ2-7; the DNA was not used to check the table's D call, TRBD1. TRBV7-5 is deemed a pseudogene. The CDR3 is made up of 15 amino acids. Here the CDR3 reads CARNPPGQGSYEQYF. CDR3 DNA: TGTGCCAGAAACCCGCCGGGACAGGGGTCCTACGAGCAGTACTTC.

The V and J genes are TRBV19 and TRBJ2-5, with 7 bases identical to TRBD2. The CDR3 contains 15 residues. Looked up from germline, CDR1 is LNHDA and CDR2 is SQIVND (reference sequence). J lost 5 bases, V lost 4 bases, and 10 bases had no gene match. This CDR3 reads CASSTDPGGSETQYF. In nucleotides, the CDR3 is TGTGCCAGTAGTACGGACCCGGGGGGAAGTGAGACCCAGTACTTC. Full variable domain (rest looked up from reference TRBV19 and TRBJ2-5): DGGITQSPKYLFRKEGQNVTLSCEQNLNHDAMYWYRQDPGQGLRLIYYSQIVNDFQKGDIAEGYSVSREKKESFPLTVTSAQKNPTAFYLCASSTDPGGSETQYFGPGTRLLVL.

Only a few counts were recorded for this clone. The chain uses TRBV5-4 and TRBJ2-7; 8 bases map to TRBD1. There are 15 residues in the CDR3. J lost 1 base, V lost 4 bases, and 7 bases had no gene match. Germline assignment: CDR1 SGHNT and CDR2 YYREEE (reference sequence). DNA of the CDR3: TGTGCCAGCAGCGGGAGACAGGGGCCGTCCTACGAGCAGTACTTC. Its translation: CASSGRQGPSYEQYF.

In this sample, this clone turned up a few times. The CDR3 loop is CASGGRGPYNEQFF. The DNA of the CDR3 is TGTGCCAGCGGGGGAAGGGGGCCTTACAATGAGCAGTTCTTC. The genes are TRBV6-1 and TRBJ2-1; 7 bases line up with TRBD1. The V gene's germline CDR1 is MNHNS and CDR2 SASEGT. After removal of 8 bases from V and 4 bases from J, the junction contained 8 bases not matched to a gene. This CDR3 is 14 amino acids long.

The V and J genes are TRBV28 and TRBJ2-7; TRBD2 aligns across 8 bases. Germline V gene lookup returns CDR1 MDHEN and CDR2 SYDVKM. V was pared by 3 bases and J by 2 bases, with 3 bases of the junction left unmatched. This CDR3 region has 14 residues. The CDR3 loop reads CASSFAGGTYEQYF. The CDR3 bases are TGTGCCAGCAGTTTCGCGGGAGGTACCTACGAGCAGTACTTC.

This clone was recorded only once. The chain uses TRBV6-5 and TRBJ2-1; the D call may be TRBD1 or TRBD2 (6 bases each). CDR3 size: 15 residues. Per germline, CDR1 MNHEY and CDR2 SVGAGI. V was pared by 7 bases and J by 6 bases, with 19 bases between. The DNA of the CDR3 is TGTGCCAGCATTGATAGAATGGGGGGCGGCAATGAGCAGTTCTTC. This gives the protein CASIDRMGGGNEQFF.

This rearrangement joins TRBV5-1 to TRBJ2-7; 7 bases are shared with TRBD1. With 3 bases clipped from V and 2 bases from J, the junction kept 8 bases outside the gene matches. The CDR3 is made up of 15 amino acids. In germline, CDR1 is SGHRS, CDR2 YFSETQ. CDR3 DNA: TGCGCCAGCAGCTCAACCCGGGACAGAGCCTACGAGCAGTACTTC. Its protein product is CASSSTRDRAYEQYF.

The gene calls are TRBV7-8 and TRBJ2-7; TRBD1 or TRBD2 may be the D gene (5 bases each). The CDR3 is 14 residues long. CDR1 and CDR2 (germline): SGHVS, FQNEAQ. Trimming cost V 3 bases and J 0 bases, with 9 bases left between them. The CDR3, as DNA: TGTGCCAGCAGCTTCTCAGGGAGCTCCTACGAGCAGTACTTC. It codes for CASSFSGSSYEQYF.

V gene TRBV27 combines with J gene TRBJ2-5, with 9 bases aligning to TRBD1. Unmatched junction bases numbered 5, after V lost 4 bases and J lost 2 bases. Germline values: CDR1 MNHEY, CDR2 SMNVEV (reference sequence). The CDR3 length is 15 residues. CDR3 in amino acids: CASSSAGTGQETQYF. The DNA of the CDR3 is TGTGCCAGCAGTTCAGCCGGGACAGGGCAAGAGACCCAGTACTTC.

This clone appeared a single time. This chain connects TRBV19 to TRBJ1-5; maybe TRBD1 (6 bases). Trimming cost V 3 bases and J 0 bases, with 9 bases left between them. This CDR3 comprises 15 residues. Germline V gene sequence: CDR1 LNHDA, CDR2 SQIVND (reference sequence). CDR3 amino acids: CASSISGASNQPQHF. The CDR3 bases are TGTGCCAGTAGTATTTCAGGGGCTAGCAATCAGCCCCAGCATTTT.

This clone was seen once. The chain couples TRBV9 to TRBJ2-1, with a tentative D call TRBD2 (6 bases). Per the germline V gene, CDR1 is SGDLS and CDR2 is YYNGEE. Trimming stripped 0 bases from V and 3 bases from J, with 10 bases between. This CDR3 has 15 residues. The CDR3 bases are TGTGCCAGCAGCGTAGTAGCGGACCTCTACAATGAGCAGTTCTTC. It translates to CASSVVADLYNEQFF.

This CDR3 is CASSLDRDNYNEQFF. The CDR3 DNA sequence: TGTGCCAGCAGCTTGGATCGGGACAACTACAATGAGCAGTTCTTC. The chain is built from TRBV5-4 and TRBJ2-1; weak D call: TRBD1 (6 bases). The CDR3 is 15 amino acids. Trimming pared 0 bases from V and 3 bases from J, leaving 10 bases between. In germline, CDR1 is SGHNT, CDR2 YYREEE (reference sequence).

This clone was found a few times. The CDR3: CASSLRSTSGRAEAGELFF. CDR3 sequence (DNA): TGCGCCAGCAGCTTAAGGTCGACTAGCGGGAGGGCCGAAGCCGGGGAGCTGTTTTTT. The chain joins TRBV5-1 to TRBJ2-2; 14 bases are a match to TRBD2. The germline CDR1 and CDR2 sequences are SGHRS and YFSETQ. V lost 2 bases, J lost 6 bases, and 12 bases stayed unmatched. The CDR3 contains 19 residues.

Here the CDR3 reads CATSGFLSSGANVLTF. DNA for the CDR3: TGTGCCACCTCCGGGTTTCTTTCCTCTGGGGCCAACGTCCTGACTTTC. The chain joins TRBV15 to TRBJ2-6; D ambiguous. Trimming removed 8 bases from V and 0 bases from J, with 14 bases in between. This CDR3 region has 16 residues. The germline V gene encodes CDR1 LNHNV and CDR2 YYDKDF (reference sequence).

The chain has TRBV29-1 and TRBJ2-7, with TRBD1 as a possible D gene (6 bases). Germline V gene data show CDR1 as SQVTM and CDR2 as ANQGSEA. CDR3 length: 12 residues. V lost 5 bases and J lost 4, with 12 bases in between. The CDR3 spells CSVSRGRYEQYF. DNA for the CDR3: TGCAGCGTTTCCAGGGGTCGATACGAGCAGTACTTC.

V is TRBV7-9 and J is TRBJ1-2, with D possibly matching TRBD1 (5 bases). The V and J ends lost 2 bases and 4 bases respectively, with 17 bases between them. This CDR3 contains 16 residues. Per the germline V gene, CDR1 is SEHNR and CDR2 is FQNEAQ (reference sequence). The CDR3 protein is CASSLTGGRGFYGYTF. DNA for the CDR3: TGTGCCAGCAGCTTAACGGGGGGGAGAGGCTTCTATGGCTACACCTTC. Full variable domain (outside the CDR3, taken from reference TRBV7-9 and TRBJ1-2): DTGVSQNPRHKITKRGQNVTFRCDPISEHNRLYWYRQTLGQGPEFLTYFQNEAQLEKSRLLSDRFSAERPKGSFSTLEIQRTEQGDSAMYLCASSLTGGRGFYGYTFGSGTRLTVV.

This clone was counted a few times. The V call is TRBV5-1, the J call TRBJ2-2, with D unclear. Germline CDR1 and CDR2: SGHRS and YFSETQ. Deletions cut 0 bases from V and 7 bases from J, with 7 bases between. This CDR3 spans 13 amino acids. In nucleotides, the CDR3 is TGCGCCAGCAGCTTGGAACCGGGCGGGGAGCTGTTTTTT. Encoded protein: CASSLEPGGELFF.

The chain links TRBV30 to TRBJ2-6; no reliable D call. The CDR3 is 13 amino acids. The germline CDR1 and CDR2 sequences are GTSNPN and SVGIG (reference sequence). CDR3 DNA sequence: TGTGCTGGAGACCCCTCTGGGGCCAACGTCCTGACTTTC. This encodes CAGDPSGANVLTF. The whole variable domain, remainder taken from reference TRBV30 and TRBJ2-6, is SQTIHQWPATLVQPVGSPLSLECTVEGTSNPNLYWYRQAAGRGLQLLFYSVGIGQISSEVPQNLSASRPQDRQFILSSKKLLLSDSGFYLCAGDPSGANVLTFGAGSRLTVL.

V gene TRBV4-2 combines with J gene TRBJ2-7, with TRBD2 matching over 8 bases. There are 16 residues in the CDR3. Looked up from germline, CDR1 is LGHNA and CDR2 is YNFKEQ. V lost 1 base and J lost 7; bases outside the gene matches: 12. CDR3 DNA: TGTGCCAGCAGCCAAGTCAGCACAGTCGCGGGGGGTGAGCAGTACTTC. This gives the protein CASSQVSTVAGGEQYF.